These 22 T cell receptor beta chains came from one sample sequenced in a study of blood T cell repertoires in COVID-19. Profiling relied on immunoSEQ multiplex PCR, and the TCRdb table lists in-frame clones only, not all of them. The data show approximately 40,000 clones, about 85% seen once. Input material: peripheral blood. The receptors here all came from a human donor in a cohort sampled during active COVID-19.

In its sample, this clone was seen once. The gene calls are TRBV7-2 and TRBJ2-4, with a tentative D call TRBD1 (5 bases). This CDR3 region has 14 residues. With 1 base removed from V and 5 bases from J, the gap between germline ends came to 9 bases. The germline CDR1 and CDR2 sequences are SGHTA and FQGNSA. The CDR3 loop is CASSLDGAQNIQYF. CDR3 DNA: TGTGCCAGCAGCTTAGATGGGGCCCAAAACATTCAGTACTTC.

The chain recombines TRBV2 with TRBJ1-2; 8 bases are a match to TRBD1. The CDR3 spans 14 residues. The J segment lost 8 bases and the V segment lost 6 bases, leaving 11 bases of the junction unmatched. Germline V gene sequence: CDR1 SNHLY, CDR2 FYNNEI. CDR3 nucleotide sequence: TGTGCCAGCAGGGGGGCAGGGGGCTATGACGGCTACACCTTC. It encodes CASRGAGGYDGYTF.

The chain combines TRBV5-5 with TRBJ2-7; D may be TRBD1 (6 bases). CDR1 is SGHKS, CDR2 YYEKEE, per germline (reference sequence). The CDR3 runs to 13 residues. Trimming took 4 bases from V and 0 from J, leaving 8 bases between them. Here the CDR3 DNA reads TGTGCCAGCAGCGGGGGCCCCTCCTACGAGCAGTACTTC. Translating it yields CASSGGPSYEQYF.

The CDR3 nucleotides are TGTGCCAGCGAGAAGTCTTACGGAGCCTACGAGCAGTACTTC. The encoded protein is CASEKSYGAYEQYF. The chain carries TRBV7-2 and TRBJ2-7, with D unresolved. CDR1 SGHTA and CDR2 FQGNSA come from the germline V gene. The length of the CDR3 is 14 residues. V was shortened by 8 bases and J by 2 bases, with 16 bases between the two germline ends.

V and J are TRBV19 and TRBJ2-3; possible D gene TRBD2, 5 bases. V gave up 4 bases and J gave up 5 bases, with 10 bases separating them. CDR3 length: 13 amino acids. Germline CDR1 and CDR2: LNHDA and SQIVND (reference sequence). The DNA of the CDR3 is TGTGCCAGTAGTAGGGTTGGAGGAGATACGCAGTATTTT. It codes for CASSRVGGDTQYF.

The chain employs TRBV3-1 (or the pseudogene TRBV3-2) and TRBJ2-1, with a weak D call TRBD2 (6 bases). The CDR3 contains 15 residues. Germline V lookup: CDR1 LGHDT, CDR2 YNNKEL (reference sequence). Trimming pared 5 bases from V and 4 bases from J, leaving 15 bases between. This CDR3 reads CASSAPGLGYNEQFF. The CDR3 DNA follows: TGTGCCAGCAGCGCCCCGGGACTCGGTTACAATGAGCAGTTCTTC.

V usage is TRBV4-1 and J usage is TRBJ2-3, with 8 bases lining up with TRBD2. Germline-derived CDR1 and CDR2 are MGHRA and YSYEKL. Trimming took 1 base from V and 3 from J; bases not matched to a gene: 12. The CDR3 consists of 18 residues. The CDR3 DNA reads TGCGCCAGCAGCCAAGTTTTCGGGGGGGCCGGAGGGACAGATACGCAGTATTTT. Residues: CASSQVFGGAGGTDTQYF.

V usage is TRBV24-1 and J usage is TRBJ2-3; D possibly corresponds to TRBD1 (7 bases). CDR3 length: 14 amino acids. Trimming left V 9 bases short and J 4 bases short, with 16 bases between. Germline loops: CDR1 KGHDR, CDR2 SFDVKD. The CDR3 region is CATAGGLGPDTQYF. The CDR3 DNA reads TGTGCCACCGCAGGGGGGTTGGGCCCAGATACGCAGTATTTT.

The chain recombines TRBV5-1 with TRBJ2-2, with TRBD1 matching 9 bases. Germline V CDR1 and CDR2: SGHRS, YFSETQ. The V and J ends lost 0 bases and 4 bases, in that order; junction bases with no gene match: 4. The CDR3 has 16 amino acids. The CDR3 is CASSLGRDRVTGELFF. DNA of the CDR3: TGCGCCAGCAGCTTGGGACGGGACAGGGTCACCGGGGAGCTGTTTTTT.

V usage is TRBV24-1 and J usage is TRBJ2-3, with a weak D call TRBD1 (6 bases). Germline CDR1 KGHDR, CDR2 SFDVKD. The CDR3 loop spans 17 amino acids. V shed 7 bases and J shed 5 bases, with 24 bases lying between them. CDR3 in DNA: TGTGCCACCAGACCCCCCCACGAGGGGGTGCCCGAAGATACGCAGTATTTT. Encoded protein: CATRPPHEGVPEDTQYF.

The rearrangement joins TRBV18 to TRBJ1-5; D unclear. This CDR3 region has 14 residues. Per the germline V gene, CDR1 is KGHSH and CDR2 is LQKENI. V was clipped by 2 bases and J by 4 bases, with 9 bases between them. Written as DNA, the CDR3 is TGTGCCAGCTCACCAGGTTTTAGTAATCAGCCCCAGCATTTT. This gives the protein CASSPGFSNQPQHF. Full variable domain (missing parts from reference TRBV18 and TRBJ1-5): NAGVMQNPRHLVRRRGQEARLRCSPMKGHSHVYWYRQLPEEGLKFMVYLQKENIIDESGMPKERFSAEFPKEGPSILRIQQVVRGDSAAYFCASSPGFSNQPQHFGDGTRLSIL.

The genes are TRBV24-1 and TRBJ1-1; D is perhaps TRBD1 (5 bases). Germline CDR1 reads KGHDR; CDR2 reads SFDVKD. The CDR3 sequence is 13 residues long. Deletions cut 3 bases from V and 1 base from J, with 5 bases between. In DNA form, the CDR3 reads TGTGCCACCAGTGATAGGGGGAACACTGAAGCTTTCTTT. Translation gives CATSDRGNTEAFF.

V gene TRBV6-1 combines with J gene TRBJ1-6; 7 nucleotides agree with TRBD1. Germline V gives CDR1 MNHNS, CDR2 SASEGT. With 2 bases clipped from V and 6 bases from J, the junction kept 1 base outside the gene matches. This CDR3 spans 14 amino acids. The CDR3 loop reads CASSEHRGNSPLHF. The CDR3 nucleotides read TGTGCCAGCAGTGAACACAGGGGTAATTCACCCCTCCACTTT.

V gene TRBV11-2 combines with J gene TRBJ1-6; TRBD1 agrees at 9 bases. The length of the CDR3 is 17 residues. Germline V gene data show CDR1 as SGHAT and CDR2 as FQNNGV. The V segment lost 7 bases and the J segment 0 bases; nucleotides outside the gene matches: 7. This chain's CDR3 is CASTGQGTSSYNSPLHF. The CDR3, as DNA: TGTGCCAGCACCGGACAGGGGACGAGCTCCTATAATTCACCCCTCCACTTT.

The rearrangement uses TRBV2 and TRBJ2-3, with 12 bases aligning to TRBD2. The germline CDR1 and CDR2 sequences are SNHLY and FYNNEI. The CDR3 is 15 residues long. V shed 4 bases, J shed 5 bases, and the junction held 4 bases outside the gene matches. The CDR3 loop is CASSGTSGGLDTQYF. DNA for the CDR3: TGTGCCAGCAGTGGCACTAGCGGGGGGCTAGATACGCAGTATTTT.

The chain combines TRBV25-1 with TRBJ1-6; 9 nucleotides align to TRBD1. CDR3 length: 15 residues. J lost 7 bases, V lost 5 bases, and 6 bases had no gene match. Germline CDR1 MGHDK, CDR2 SYGVNS. Here the CDR3 DNA reads TGTGCCAGCAGTCCAACGGGACAGGGAAATTCACCCCTCCACTTT. It codes for CASSPTGQGNSPLHF.

The chain recombines TRBV10-3 with TRBJ1-2; TRBD1 matches at 12 bases. The CDR3 is 13 residues long. The germline V gene encodes CDR1 ENHRY and CDR2 SYGVKD. With V trimmed by 6 bases and J by 8 bases, 4 bases remained unmatched. The CDR3 nucleotides are TGTGCCATCAGGGGACAGGGGGCGCGAGGCTACACCTTC. Translation: CAIRGQGARGYTF.

CDR3 region: CASSGGGAGETQYF. The CDR3 nucleotides read TGCGCCAGCAGCGGGGGAGGGGCGGGAGAGACCCAGTACTTC. V gene TRBV5-1 combines with J gene TRBJ2-5; 7 bases line up with TRBD2. This CDR3 is 14 amino acids long. Per germline, CDR1 SGHRS and CDR2 YFSETQ. Unmatched junction bases numbered 7, after V lost 4 bases and J lost 4 bases.

This clone was seen only a few times. Here the CDR3 reads CASSPPWATNTGELFF. In nucleotides, the CDR3 is TGTGCCAGCTCACCACCATGGGCTACGAACACCGGGGAGCTGTTTTTT. The rearrangement joins TRBV18 to TRBJ2-2; D uncertain. Trimming cost V 0 bases and J 0 bases, with 8 bases left between them. The CDR3 loop spans 16 amino acids. CDR1 KGHSH and CDR2 LQKENI come from the germline V gene.

This clone was seen at least ten times. The chain links TRBV7-2 to TRBJ2-6; D possibly corresponds to TRBD2 (6 bases). Trimming left V 3 bases short and J 3 bases short, with 12 bases between. Germline-derived CDR1 and CDR2 are SGHTA and FQGNSA. CDR3 length equals 16 residues. CDR3 sequence (DNA): TGTGCCAGCAGCTTCGCAGGGACTGTTGGGGCCAACGTCCTGACTTTC. It encodes CASSFAGTVGANVLTF. The whole variable domain, remainder taken from reference TRBV7-2 and TRBJ2-6, is GAGVSQSPSNKVTEKGKDVELRCDPISGHTALYWYRQSLGQGLEFLIYFQGNSAPDKSGLPSDRFSAERTGGSVSTLTIQRTQQEDSAVYLCASSFAGTVGANVLTFGAGSRLTVL.

The chain couples TRBV7-7 to TRBJ2-5, with 9 bases fitting TRBD2. The CDR3 sequence is 15 residues long. CDR1 SSHAT and CDR2 FNYEAQ come from the germline V gene (reference sequence). Germline trimming cut 5 bases from V and 5 bases from J; bases unmatched to any gene: 9. The CDR3 DNA reads as TGTGCCAGCAGCCGGGGGCGGGGGGGCTCGGAGACCCAGTACTTC. Protein sequence: CASSRGRGGSETQYF.

The CDR3 loop reads CASSPPLQGLDEQYF. CDR3 DNA: TGTGCCAGTAGTCCCCCCCTACAGGGGCTAGACGAGCAGTACTTC. J is TRBJ2-7 and V is TRBV19; 7 bases are shared with TRBD1. Germline trimming cut 5 bases from V and 5 bases from J; bases unmatched to any gene: 12. CDR3 length: 15 amino acids. Germline V gene data show CDR1 as LNHDA and CDR2 as SQIVND (reference sequence).